The rows below give T cell receptor beta chains drawn from one sample of a study of T-cell reconstitution after alpha-beta-depleted transplantation in children. TCRdb redid the calling of the PCR reads with MiXCR, one entry per CDR3 protein. This table holds roughly 300,000 distinct CDR3 sequences, nearly 10% found once. Sequenced material: PBMCs from the stem cell graft donor, taken from the stem cell graft. All receptors come from a human donor who donated a stem cell graft to a child with SCID. The conserved cysteine and the conserved F or W are not part of the CDR3 here.

TRBV29-1	TRBJ1-5	SVQTDSNQPQH
TRBV6-2/TRBV6-3	TRBJ1-6	ASSYSYGPYRSSYNSPLH
TRBV13	TRBJ2-1	ASSLGGWSSGGAQNEQF
TRBV10-3	TRBJ1-5	AAGPGVSNQPQH
TRBV12-3/TRBV12-4	TRBJ2-2	ASSRDRGRAGELF
TRBV11-2	TRBJ2-2	ASRYSLNTGELF
TRBV20-1	TRBJ1-1	SASRGAVTEAF
TRBV29-1	TRBJ2-5	SVRKGSQETQY
TRBV12-3/TRBV12-4	TRBJ1-2	ASSLRQYGYT
TRBV5-8	TRBJ1-2	ASSLEQPYGYT
TRBV12-3/TRBV12-4	TRBJ2-2	ASTLAGLNTGELF
TRBV5-1	TRBJ1-1	ASSLRQGNTEAF
TRBV6-5	TRBJ2-2	ASSNRGLGKNTGELF
TRBV5-1	TRBJ2-1	ASSFAGGRYNEQF
TRBV20-1	TRBJ2-7	SAREALAGHYEQY
TRBV20-1	TRBJ2-1	SAYGNEQF
TRBV5-1	TRBJ2-5	ASSFSGGVLQETQY
TRBV5-1	TRBJ2-7	ASSSDREIGTY
TRBV6-5	TRBJ1-1	ASRPGTGGVNTEAF
TRBV11-2	TRBJ1-1	ASSLWRPNTEAF
TRBV5-5	TRBJ2-5	ASSLELSLGQETQY
TRBV29-1	TRBJ2-2	SVDRGTGELF
TRBV7-7	TRBJ2-1	ASSLRVVGTSLHNEQF
TRBV7-9	TRBJ2-1	ASSLFSGVAGGKNEQF
TRBV3-1	TRBJ2-2	ASSPGLAGAKSTGELF
TRBV6-2/TRBV6-3	TRBJ1-1	ASTGRGANTEAF
TRBV5-1	TRBJ2-2	ASSMGLAGAQNTGELF